A selection of T cell receptor beta chains follows, all from one sample in a study of blood T cell repertoires in COVID-19. TCRdb's table, derived via immunoSEQ multiplex PCR, lists solely in-frame clones and lacks some. The sample yields 250,000 to 350,000 clones, around 87% seen once. Sample: PBMCs or T cells enriched from blood (not recorded which). The origin of the receptors is a woman aged 18-29 years with acute COVID-19. The CDR3 runs from the conserved cysteine through the conserved F or W. D genes are given only for firm matches. Size tells how often a clone was seen (once, few, many) or the class of an expanded clone, and some rows leave it out.

TRBJ2-1	TRBD2	TRBV18	NA	TGTGCCAGCTCACCACAGCGGGGGTCCGACAATGAGCAGTTCTTC	CASSPQRGSDNEQFF
TRBJ1-5	NA	TRBV28	NA	TGTGCCAGCAGTAAGGGAGATCAGCCCCAGCATTTT	CASSKGDQPQHF
TRBJ1-1	NA	TRBV5-1	NA	TGCGCCAGCAGCCCCTTGGTAGGGGCAAACACTGAAGCTTTCTTT	CASSPLVGANTEAFF
TRBJ2-3	TRBD1	TRBV9	NA	TGTGCCAGCAGCGGGACAGGGGCCCCAGATACGCAGTATTTT	CASSGTGAPDTQYF
TRBJ1-4	TRBD1	TRBV13	NA	TGTGCCAGCAGTTTAGGGGGCGCAACTAATGAAAAACTGTTTTTT	CASSLGGATNEKLFF
TRBJ2-7	TRBD1	TRBV28	NA	TGTGCCAGCAGTTCCCCACAGGGGGACTCCTACGAGCAGTACTTC	CASSSPQGDSYEQYF
TRBJ2-7	TRBD2	TRBV18	NA	TGTGCCAGCTCGTCTACTAGCGAAGAGCAGTACTTC	CASSSTSEEQYF
TRBJ2-3	TRBD2	TRBV5-1	NA	TGCGCCAGCAGCTTGGATGCGGGAGGCCGCACAGATACGCAGTATTTT	CASSLDAGGRTDTQYF
TRBJ1-5	TRBD1	TRBV30	NA	TGTGCCTGGAGTTTCACAGGGGATCAGCCCCAGCATTTT	CAWSFTGDQPQHF
TRBJ2-7	NA	TRBV10-3	once	TGTGCCATCAGTGAGTCCTCGGGGAGCGGCTACGAGCAGTACTTC	CAISESSGSGYEQYF
TRBJ2-7	NA	TRBV12-3/TRBV12-4	few	TGTGCCAGCAGTTTAGGGCAGGGGAAGGAGCAGTACTTC	CASSLGQGKEQYF
TRBJ2-1	NA	TRBV12-3/TRBV12-4	once	TGTGCCAGCAGTTTAGGGAGGGAGCAGTTCTTC	CASSLGREQFF
TRBJ1-6	TRBD1	TRBV3-1/TRBV3-2	NA	TGTGCCAGCAGCCTCCCGACAGGGGAAGGGGGGCTCCACTTT	CASSLPTGEGGLHF
TRBJ1-2	NA	TRBV19	NA	TGTGCCAGTAGTTTGGCAGGGTTCCCGTATGGCTACACCTTC	CASSLAGFPYGYTF